The clone carrying this TCR beta chain has only a few counts. Its target is not known. The sample belongs to a study of beta chain features in type 1 diabetes. General study points: In these data, an HLA type influence on TCRB rearrangement remained unresolved.

The isolated RNA, all of it, was reverse transcribed, so expressed TCRB transcripts were what got sequenced. Sequenced by immunoSEQ multiplex PCR; TCRdb stores in-frame clones only, minus some. The sample records about 240,000 clones, 25% to 35% being singletons. The CDR3 is 13 amino acids. V lost 2 bases and J lost 1, with 7 bases in between. CDR1 and CDR2 (germline): SGHDT, YYEEEE. The rearrangement uses TRBV5-6 and TRBJ2-7; D is uncertain. The sequenced material came from central memory CD4+ T cells from blood. This receptor was identified in a man aged 25 to 45 in good health. The CDR3 DNA reads as TGTGCCAGCAGCTTACGGGTATCCTACGAGCAGTACTTC. It yields the protein CASSLRVSYEQYF. The full variable domain, rest sourced from reference TRBV5-6 and TRBJ2-7, is DAGVTQSPTHLIKTRGQQVTLRCSPKSGHDTVSWYQQALGQGPQFIFQYYEEEERQRGNFPDRFSGHQFPNYSSELNVNALLLGDSALYLCASSLRVSYEQYFGPGTRLTVT.